These 7 T cell receptor beta chains came from one sample sequenced in a study of T cells after yellow fever vaccination (dated 2019 in TCRdb). Reading the label with the study, this specimen's treatment or condition is: live attenuated yellow fever vaccine strain. The library was made by 5' RACE. Sequencing took place on an Illumina HiSeq 2500. The public reads were run again by TCRdb, first through fastp at Q25 and then through MiXCR, and only productive beta chains were kept. Records with the same CDR3 protein are collapsed into one entry carrying the most frequent genes and DNA. Counted in this sample were approximately 600,000 distinct CDR3 sequences; more than 9% of them appeared once. The ten largest clonotypes hold under 15% of the sample. Material: PBMCs, obtained on the day of the yellow fever booster vaccination. All receptors come from a man aged 30 to 45 who received the YFV17D yellow fever vaccine.

By share, this clonotype ranks as medium-sized. The J gene is TRBJ2-3, the V gene TRBV12-3 or TRBV12-4; D may correspond to TRBD1 or TRBD2 (5 bases each). The CDR3 loop spans 14 amino acids. Trimming shortened V by 5 bases and J by 1 base, and 10 bases separated the two germline ends. This CDR3 reads CASSGLGGTDTQYF. The CDR3 DNA follows: TGTGCCAGCAGTGGACTGGGGGGCACAGATACGCAGTATTTT.

This clonotype has a handful of counts. The chain uses TRBV2 and TRBJ1-1; D is unclear. Per the germline V gene, CDR1 is SNHLY and CDR2 is FYNNEI. Trimming took off 7 bases at V and 0 bases at J, with 9 bases between the two ends. The CDR3 has 13 residues. In DNA form, the CDR3 reads TGTGCCAGCAACCAGAGAATGAACACTGAAGCTTTCTTT. Amino acid sequence: CASNQRMNTEAFF.

The chain links TRBV20-1 to TRBJ2-1; tentatively, D is TRBD1 or TRBD2 (5 bases each). This CDR3 contains 14 residues. Trimming removed 6 bases at V and 15 bases at J, with 27 bases between. Germline V gives CDR1 DFQATT, CDR2 SNEGSKA (reference sequence). The CDR3, as DNA: TGCAGTGCCACCGCCGAAGCCGGGACCCAAAGGCCGTTCTTC. Translated: CSATAEAGTQRPFF.

CDR3 DNA: TGTGCCAGCAGCATGGGACAGGGCGATGGATCCGAGCAGTACTTC. Protein: CASSMGQGDGSEQYF. The chain couples TRBV6-2 or TRBV6-3 to TRBJ2-7, with 9 bases fitting TRBD1. The CDR3 loop spans 15 amino acids. Germline V gene data show CDR1 as MNHEY and CDR2 as SVGEGT. V lost 6 bases to trimming and J lost 6 bases; unmatched junction nucleotides: 12.

The sample holds many counts of this clonotype. J is TRBJ2-1 and V is TRBV20-1, with D possibly being TRBD1 or TRBD2 (5 bases each). CDR3 size: 14 residues. Germline values: CDR1 DFQATT, CDR2 SNEGSKA (reference sequence). Trimming left V 3 bases short and J 3 bases short, with 12 bases between. As DNA, the CDR3 is TGCAGTGCTAGGAGGGGAGCAGTCTACAATGAGCAGTTCTTC. This encodes CSARRGAVYNEQFF.

This clonotype has a count of ten or more. CDR3 coding DNA: TGTGCCAGCAGAGCCGGGACAGGGGGGTTAATAGCCAAAAACATTCAGTACTTC. This codes for CASRAGTGGLIAKNIQYF. The genes are TRBV6-1 and TRBJ2-4; 11 bases line up with TRBD1. CDR1 is MNHNS and CDR2 is SASEGT in the germline V gene. This CDR3 has 18 amino acids. J was trimmed by 0 bases and V by 6 bases; bases with no gene match: 10.

Only a few counts were recorded for this clonotype. The rearrangement joins TRBV2 to TRBJ2-4, with 7 bases matching TRBD1. This CDR3 has 13 amino acids. V lost 10 bases to trimming and J lost 1 base; unmatched junction nucleotides: 4. Germline V gene data show CDR1 as SNHLY and CDR2 as FYNNEI. CDR3: CAIATGAKNIQYF. DNA of the CDR3: TGTGCCATCGCGACAGGGGCCAAAAACATTCAGTACTTC.